This T cell receptor (beta chain) came from a study of cytomegalovirus exposure and HLA in healthy donors. Whole-study findings and limits: Per a prior analysis, the majority of TCR beta V segments were productive roughly 90% or roughly 30% of the time. The authors assumed roughly uniform sequencing depth across donors for presence/absence analyses.

The PCR ran on 60 Vbeta and 13 Jbeta primers. Produced via immunoSEQ multiplex PCR; TCRdb's table is partial and in-frame only. The sample consists of 150,000 to 200,000 clones, roughly 82% of them appearing once. The germline V gene encodes CDR1 ENHRY and CDR2 SYGVKD. The junction had 3 bases not matched to a gene; V was cut back by 3 bases and J by 0 bases. The CDR3 loop spans 16 amino acids. Comment on this clone: What it binds is not known.

The chain employs TRBV10-3 and TRBJ2-3; 10 bases are a match to TRBD1. Sequencing was done on a sample of PBMCs. This clonotype was sampled from a man aged 45 to 65 in good health and CMV-seropositive. CDR3 coding DNA: TGTGCCATCAGTGACCCGGGACAGGGGAGCACAGATACGCAGTATTTT. Protein sequence: CAISDPGQGSTDTQYF.